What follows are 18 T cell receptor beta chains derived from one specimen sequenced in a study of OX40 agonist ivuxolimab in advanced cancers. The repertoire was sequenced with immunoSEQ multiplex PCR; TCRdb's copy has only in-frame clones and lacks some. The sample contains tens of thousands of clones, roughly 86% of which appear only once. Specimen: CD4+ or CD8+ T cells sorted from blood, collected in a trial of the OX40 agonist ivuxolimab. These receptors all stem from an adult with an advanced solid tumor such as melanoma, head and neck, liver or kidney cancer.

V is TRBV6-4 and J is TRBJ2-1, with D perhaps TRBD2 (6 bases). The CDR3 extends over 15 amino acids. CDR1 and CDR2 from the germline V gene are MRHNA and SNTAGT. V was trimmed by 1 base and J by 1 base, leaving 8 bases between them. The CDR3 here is CASSDFGGSYNEQFF. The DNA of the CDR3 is TGTGCCAGCAGTGACTTCGGGGGTTCCTACAATGAGCAGTTCTTC.

The CDR3 bases are TGTGCCAGCAGCCGACAGGAGAACACTGAAGCTTTCTTT. Amino acids: CASSRQENTEAFF. The chain recombines TRBV7-3 with TRBJ1-1; a possible D gene is TRBD1 (6 bases). The CDR3 totals 13 residues. Trimming took off 5 bases at V and 1 base at J, with 8 bases between the two ends. Germline-derived CDR1 and CDR2 are SGHTA and FQGTGA.

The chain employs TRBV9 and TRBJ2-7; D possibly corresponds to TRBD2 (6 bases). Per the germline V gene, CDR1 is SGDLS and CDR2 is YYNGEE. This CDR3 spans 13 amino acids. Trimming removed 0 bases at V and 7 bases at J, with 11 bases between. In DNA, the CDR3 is TGTGCCAGCAGCGTAGGGGCGGGGAGTGAGCAGTACTTC. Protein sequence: CASSVGAGSEQYF.

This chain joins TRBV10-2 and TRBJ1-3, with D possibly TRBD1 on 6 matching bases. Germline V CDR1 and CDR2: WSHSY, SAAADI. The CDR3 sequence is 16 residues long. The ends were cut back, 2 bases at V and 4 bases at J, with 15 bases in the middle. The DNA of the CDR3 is TGCGCCAGCAGTGAGCTCGCCAGGGGAGCCGGAAACACCATATATTTT. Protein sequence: CASSELARGAGNTIYF.

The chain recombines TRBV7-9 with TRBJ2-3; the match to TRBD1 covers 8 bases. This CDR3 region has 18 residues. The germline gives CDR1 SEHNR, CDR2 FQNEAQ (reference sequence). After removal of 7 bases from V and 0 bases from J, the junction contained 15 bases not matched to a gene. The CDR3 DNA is TGTGCCAGCACCCTAGGGGGCCCAGGGGGCATAAGCACAGATACGCAGTATTTT. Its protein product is CASTLGGPGGISTDTQYF.

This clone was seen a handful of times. CDR3 sequence (DNA): TGTGCCAGCACGAAGGTCATCTCCTCTGGAAACACCATATATTTT. It codes for CASTKVISSGNTIYF. The chain carries TRBV6-1 and TRBJ1-3; D is unresolved. Trimming pared 7 bases from V and 0 bases from J, leaving 13 bases between. The germline CDR1 and CDR2 sequences are MNHNS and SASEGT. The CDR3 runs 15 residues.

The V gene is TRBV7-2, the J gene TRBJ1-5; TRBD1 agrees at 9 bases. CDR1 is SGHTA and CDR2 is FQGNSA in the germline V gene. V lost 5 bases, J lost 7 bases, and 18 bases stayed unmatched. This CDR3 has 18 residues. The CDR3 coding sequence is TGTGCCAGCAGCCCAGTCGCGGGGACAGGGTTCCCTCGACAGCCCCAGCATTTT. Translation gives CASSPVAGTGFPRQPQHF.

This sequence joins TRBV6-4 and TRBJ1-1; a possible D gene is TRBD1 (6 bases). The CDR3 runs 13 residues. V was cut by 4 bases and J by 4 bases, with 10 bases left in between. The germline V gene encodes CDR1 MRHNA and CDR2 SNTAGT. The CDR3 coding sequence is TGTGCCAGCAGTGTACAAGGGGGCACTGAAGCTTTCTTT. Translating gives CASSVQGGTEAFF.

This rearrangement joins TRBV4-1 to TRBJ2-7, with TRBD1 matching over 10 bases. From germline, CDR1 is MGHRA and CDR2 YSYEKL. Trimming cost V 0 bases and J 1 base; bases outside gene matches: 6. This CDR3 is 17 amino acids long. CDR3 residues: CASSQEVGQGPSYEQYF. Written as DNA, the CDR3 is TGCGCCAGCAGCCAAGAAGTGGGACAGGGGCCTTCCTACGAGCAGTACTTC.

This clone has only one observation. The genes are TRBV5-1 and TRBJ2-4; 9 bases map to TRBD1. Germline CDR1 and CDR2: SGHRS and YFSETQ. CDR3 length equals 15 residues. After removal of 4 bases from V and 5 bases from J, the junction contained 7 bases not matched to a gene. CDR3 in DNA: TGCGCCAGCAGCCACACACAGGGGGCCCAAAACATTCAGTACTTC. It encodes CASSHTQGAQNIQYF.

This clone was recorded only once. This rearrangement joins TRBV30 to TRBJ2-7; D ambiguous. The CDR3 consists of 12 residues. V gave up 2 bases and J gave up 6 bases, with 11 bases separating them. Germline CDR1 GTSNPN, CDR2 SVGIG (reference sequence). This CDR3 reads CAWSLGFGEQYF. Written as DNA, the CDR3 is TGTGCCTGGAGTCTCGGGTTCGGCGAGCAGTACTTC.

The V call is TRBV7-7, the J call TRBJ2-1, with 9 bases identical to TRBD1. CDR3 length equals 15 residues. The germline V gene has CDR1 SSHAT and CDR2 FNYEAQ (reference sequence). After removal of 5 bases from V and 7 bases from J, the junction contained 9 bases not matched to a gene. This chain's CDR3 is CASSIGTGYGNEQFF. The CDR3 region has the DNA TGTGCCAGCAGCATTGGGACAGGGTACGGGAATGAGCAGTTCTTC.

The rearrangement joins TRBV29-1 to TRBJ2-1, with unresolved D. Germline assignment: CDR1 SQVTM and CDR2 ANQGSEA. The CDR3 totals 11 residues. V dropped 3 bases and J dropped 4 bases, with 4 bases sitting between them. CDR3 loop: CSVDWYNEQFF. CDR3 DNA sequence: TGCAGCGTTGACTGGTACAATGAGCAGTTCTTC.

The DNA of the CDR3 is TGTGCCTCAGAGGGGCTCGCGGAAAATTCACCCCTCCACTTT. Translating gives CASEGLAENSPLHF. The chain has TRBV30 and TRBJ1-6, with a possible D match to TRBD1 (5 bases). Trimming pared 7 bases from V and 7 bases from J, leaving 17 bases between. CDR3 size: 14 residues. CDR1 is GTSNPN, CDR2 SVGIG, per germline (reference sequence).

CDR3 coding DNA: TGTGCCAGTAGTAAGTCGGCGGGGCGGGGGGAGCAGTACTTC. Residues: CASSKSAGRGEQYF. This chain joins TRBV19 and TRBJ2-7; 7 positions match TRBD2. V lost 4 bases and J lost 7; bases outside the gene matches: 10. The CDR3 contains 14 residues. CDR1 is LNHDA, CDR2 SQIVND, per germline (reference sequence).

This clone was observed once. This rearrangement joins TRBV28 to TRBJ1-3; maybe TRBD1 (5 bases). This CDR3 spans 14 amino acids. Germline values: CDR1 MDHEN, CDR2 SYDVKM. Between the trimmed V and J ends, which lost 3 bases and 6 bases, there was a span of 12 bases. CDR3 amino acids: CASSFGQGINTIYF. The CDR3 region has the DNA TGTGCCAGCAGTTTTGGCCAGGGAATAAACACCATATATTTT.

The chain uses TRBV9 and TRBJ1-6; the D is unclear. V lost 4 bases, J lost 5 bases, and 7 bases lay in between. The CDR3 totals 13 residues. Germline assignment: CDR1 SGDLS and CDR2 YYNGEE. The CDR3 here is CASSPDHNSPLHF. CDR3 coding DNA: TGTGCCAGCAGCCCCGACCATAATTCACCCCTCCACTTT.

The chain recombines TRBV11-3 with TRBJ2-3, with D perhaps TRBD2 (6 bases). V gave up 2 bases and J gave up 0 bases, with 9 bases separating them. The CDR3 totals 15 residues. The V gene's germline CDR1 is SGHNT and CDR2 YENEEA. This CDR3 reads CASSLSGLSTDTQYF. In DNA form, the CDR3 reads TGTGCCAGCAGCTTAAGCGGGTTAAGCACAGATACGCAGTATTTT. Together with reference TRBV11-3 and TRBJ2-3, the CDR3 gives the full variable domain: EAGVVQSPRYKIIEKKQPVAFWCNPISGHNTLYWYLQNLGQGPELLIRYENEEAVDDSQLPKDRFSAERLKGVDSTLKIQPAELGDSAVYLCASSLSGLSTDTQYFGPGTRLTVL.